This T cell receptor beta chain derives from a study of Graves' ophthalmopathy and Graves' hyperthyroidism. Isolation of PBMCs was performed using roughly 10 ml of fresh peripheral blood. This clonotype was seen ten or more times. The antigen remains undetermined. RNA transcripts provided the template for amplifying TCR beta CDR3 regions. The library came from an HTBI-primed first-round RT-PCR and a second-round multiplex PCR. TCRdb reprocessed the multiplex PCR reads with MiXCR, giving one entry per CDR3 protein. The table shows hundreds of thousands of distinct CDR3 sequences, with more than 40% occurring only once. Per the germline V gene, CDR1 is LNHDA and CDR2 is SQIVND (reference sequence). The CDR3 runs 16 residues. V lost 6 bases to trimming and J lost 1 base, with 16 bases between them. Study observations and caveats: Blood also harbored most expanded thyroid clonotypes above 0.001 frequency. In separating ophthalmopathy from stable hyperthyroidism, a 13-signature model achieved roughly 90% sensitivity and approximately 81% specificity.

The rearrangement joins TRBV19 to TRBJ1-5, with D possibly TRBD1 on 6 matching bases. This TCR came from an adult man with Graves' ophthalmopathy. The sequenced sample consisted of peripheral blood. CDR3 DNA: TGTGCCAGTAGCCGTGGGGGGGGCAGAAGCAATCAGCCCCAGCATTTT. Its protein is CASSRGGGRSNQPQHF.